These T cell receptor beta chains were read from a single sample in a study of identical twins. One entry per CDR3 protein results from TCRdb running MiXCR on the 5' RACE reads. The data contain some 330,000 distinct CDR3 sequences, roughly 9% of them singletons. The sequenced material came from naive T cells sorted from blood. The receptors were sampled from a woman aged 45-60 years in good health. The CDR3 runs from the conserved cysteine through the conserved F or W. A D gene is named only where the DNA matches it firmly. The size of a clone is reported for some rows only, either as once, few or many, or as a class for expanded clones.

TRBJ2-5 | TRBV29-1 | - | many | TGCAGCGTTGCACCAGGGGGGGAAGAGACCCAGTACTTC | CSVAPGGEETQYF
TRBJ2-1 | TRBV12-3/TRBV12-4 | TRBD2 | - | TGTGCCAGCAGTTTAGCGACAGCGGGATCTGAGCAGTTCTTC | CASSLATAGSEQFF
TRBJ2-7 | TRBV7-9 | - | many | TGTGCCAGCAGCATTCCTTCCGACTACGAGCAGTACTTC | CASSIPSDYEQYF
TRBJ2-7 | TRBV5-1 | - | few | TGCGCCAGCAGCTGGGGGCCGTCGAGCTCCTACGAGCAGTACTTC | CASSWGPSSSYEQYF
TRBJ2-7 | TRBV5-1 | - | few | TGCGCCAGCAGCCCGGCGGGCTGGGGGTCCTACGAGCAGTACTTC | CASSPAGWGSYEQYF
TRBJ1-3 | TRBV5-1 | TRBD1 | - | TGCGCCAGCAGCACGGGACAGAACTCTGGAAACACCATATATTTT | CASSTGQNSGNTIYF
TRBJ2-2 | TRBV20-1 | - | - | TGCAGTGCTAGGCCAACGAACACCGGGGAGCTGTTTTTT | CSARPTNTGELFF
TRBJ1-2 | TRBV10-3 | - | - | TGTGCCATCAGGGGGGAAACTAACTATGGCTACACCTTC | CAIRGETNYGYTF
TRBJ2-7 | TRBV4-1 | - | few | TGCGCCAGCAGCCGGGGTAGCACGGGAGCCTACGAGCAGTACTTC | CASSRGSTGAYEQYF
TRBJ2-4 | TRBV2 | - | few | TGTGCCAGCAGGACTGAGATAGCCAAAAACATTCAGTACTTC | CASRTEIAKNIQYF
TRBJ2-7 | TRBV6-1 | - | many | TGTGCCAGCAGTGCCAGCTACGAGCAGTACTTC | CASSASYEQYF
TRBJ2-1 | TRBV18 | TRBD1 | few | TGTGCCAGCTCACCAGAAAGGGACAGGGGCTACAATGAGCAGTTCTTC | CASSPERDRGYNEQFF
TRBJ2-1 | TRBV29-1 | TRBD2 | many | TGCAGCGTCTTAGCGGGAGCCTTCTACAATGAGCAGTTCTTC | CSVLAGAFYNEQFF
TRBJ2-5 | TRBV5-6 | - | - | TGTGCCAGCAGCTTGAACAACCAAGAGACCCAGTACTTC | CASSLNNQETQYF
TRBJ1-2 | TRBV24-1 | - | - | TGTGCCACCAGTGACCCGGGCGGGGCAATCTATGGCTACACCTTC | CATSDPGGAIYGYTF
TRBJ2-2 | TRBV6-6 | - | - | TGTGCCAGCTTGGAGCAGCCGAACACCGGGGAGCTGTTTTTT | CASLEQPNTGELFF
TRBJ2-4 | TRBV7-8 | - | many | TGTGCCAGCAGTGTTGGGTTCGGGAGTCTAGCCAAAAACATTCAGTACTTC | CASSVGFGSLAKNIQYF
TRBJ2-1 | TRBV6-2/TRBV6-3 | TRBD2 | - | TGTGCCAGCAGAATAGCGGGAGGGCCCTACAATGAGCAGTTCTTC | CASRIAGGPYNEQFF
TRBJ2-7 | TRBV5-6 | - | few | TGTGCCAGCAGCTTGGTAGGATCCGGGACAAATTTACGGGAGCAGTACTTC | CASSLVGSGTNLREQYF
TRBJ2-5 | TRBV12-3/TRBV12-4 | TRBD2 | - | TGTGCCAGCAGTTCTTGGACTAGGGAGGAAGAGACCCAGTACTTC | CASSSWTREEETQYF
TRBJ1-2 | TRBV4-1 | TRBD1 | few | TGCGCCAGCAGCCCAGCGGGACAGATCTATGGCTACACCTTC | CASSPAGQIYGYTF
TRBJ2-1 | TRBV6-2/TRBV6-3 | TRBD2 | many | TGTGCCAGCGTTAGCGGGAACTATGAGCAGTTCTTC | CASVSGNYEQFF
TRBJ2-3 | TRBV28 | TRBD2 | few | TGTGCCAGCAGTTTCGGACTAGCGGGAAAGCAGTATTTT | CASSFGLAGKQYF
TRBJ2-5 | TRBV7-9 | - | - | TGTGCCAGCAGCTATGGAGGGGGAGCCCAAGAGACCCAGTACTTC | CASSYGGGAQETQYF
TRBJ2-7 | TRBV4-1 | - | - | TGCGCCAGCAGCCAAGGGGCAGCTGTCATTTACGAGCAGTACTTC | CASSQGAAVIYEQYF
TRBJ2-3 | TRBV10-3 | TRBD2 | - | TGTGCCATCAGCCCTAGCGGGAGTCTCACAGATACGCAGTATTTT | CAISPSGSLTDTQYF
TRBJ2-5 | TRBV5-4 | - | few | TGTGCCAGCAGCTTGAGGGACCTGGAGACCCAGTACTTC | CASSLRDLETQYF
TRBJ1-5 | TRBV20-1 | - | - | TGCAGTGCTAGGCATCAGCCCCAGCATTTT | CSARHQPQHF
TRBJ2-1 | TRBV4-1 | TRBD2 | - | TGCGCCAGCAGCCAGGAGCCCCCGGGACTAGCCTATGAGCAGTTCTTC | CASSQEPPGLAYEQFF
TRBJ2-2 | TRBV6-5 | - | many | TGTGCCAGCCGGGCGGCCGAGCACACCGGGGAGCTGTTTTTT | CASRAAEHTGELFF
TRBJ2-1 | TRBV29-1 | TRBD1 | - | TGCAGCGTTGGGTGGGGGACAGGATCCTACAATGAGCAGTTCTTC | CSVGWGTGSYNEQFF
TRBJ2-1 | TRBV4-1 | TRBD2 | many | TGCGCCAGCAGCCAAGTGCGGACTAGCGGGAGAGGGGGGCAGTTCTTC | CASSQVRTSGRGGQFF
TRBJ2-7 | TRBV29-1 | - | few | TGCAGCGTTGAAGCAGAGACAGGCGGGTACGAGCAGTACTTC | CSVEAETGGYEQYF
TRBJ1-1 | TRBV7-8 | - | few | TGTGCCAGCAGCTTATGGGCGGCGATGAACACTGAAGCTTTCTTT | CASSLWAAMNTEAFF
TRBJ2-5 | TRBV24-1 | - | few | TGTGCCACCAGTGATCTGGAGGAGACCCAGTACTTC | CATSDLEETQYF
TRBJ2-2 | TRBV28 | - | few | TGTGCCAGCAGTCTGGGGAGGTCCGGGGAGCTGTTTTTT | CASSLGRSGELFF
TRBJ2-1 | TRBV12-3/TRBV12-4 | - | many | TGTGCCAGCAGTCCACCGGGACTGAGCCACCGGCGGTTCTTC | CASSPPGLSHRRFF
TRBJ2-1 | TRBV6-6 | TRBD2 | - | TGTGCCAGCAGTTTCCTAAAGCGGGATAGGTCCAATGAGCAGTTCTTC | CASSFLKRDRSNEQFF
TRBJ2-2 | TRBV19 | - | many | TGTGCCAGTAGTATGGGTGGCGCAGGGACCGGGGAGCTGTTTTTT | CASSMGGAGTGELFF
TRBJ2-1 | TRBV6-2/TRBV6-3 | TRBD2 | few | TGTGCCAGCAGTGGCTTATTAGCGGGGCAGCAGTTCTTC | CASSGLLAGQQFF
TRBJ2-5 | TRBV7-9 | TRBD2 | few | TGTGCCAGCAGCTTCCGGACTAGCGGGAGGATTCGCAGCCAAGAGACCCAGTACTTC | CASSFRTSGRIRSQETQYF
TRBJ2-4 | TRBV20-1 | - | - | TGCAGTGCTAGAGCGCCAAGACAGCTAGCCAAAAACATTCAGTACTTC | CSARAPRQLAKNIQYF
TRBJ1-1 | TRBV4-1 | - | many | TGCGCCAGCAGCCAAGTAGGGGGAATGGAAGCTTTCTTT | CASSQVGGMEAFF
TRBJ2-3 | TRBV15 | - | few | TGTGCCACCAGCAGAGCGGCGGGATTTGGCTTTGCAGATACGCAGTATTTT | CATSRAAGFGFADTQYF
TRBJ2-5 | TRBV30 | - | - | TGTGCCTGGAGTGTATTGGCCGGACCCCAAGAGACCCAGTACTTC | CAWSVLAGPQETQYF
TRBJ2-5 | TRBV29-1 | - | few | TGCAGCGTTCAAGGACCCCCAGAGACCCAGTACTTC | CSVQGPPETQYF
TRBJ2-1 | TRBV5-1 | - | many | TGCGCCAGCAGCTTTTCCGGGAGCTATCGTAACGATGAGCAGTTCTTC | CASSFSGSYRNDEQFF
TRBJ2-7 | TRBV12-3/TRBV12-4 | TRBD2 | - | TGTGCCAGCAGTTTAGATATCCTAGCGGGACTCAAGTCCTACGAGCAGTACTTC | CASSLDILAGLKSYEQYF
TRBJ2-5 | TRBV12-5 | TRBD2 | few | TGTGCTAGTGGTTTGGTGACTACGGGAGGAGAGACCCAGTACTTC | CASGLVTTGGETQYF
TRBJ1-2 | TRBV20-1 | - | few | TGCAGTGCAGAAAGCCGCTCTAACTATGGCTACACCTTC | CSAESRSNYGYTF
TRBJ1-1 | TRBV20-1 | - | - | TGCAGTGCTATTTTACGACCGCTGAACACTGAAGCTTTCTTT | CSAILRPLNTEAFF
TRBJ1-2 | TRBV6-1 | - | - | TGTGCCAGCAGCTCCTCAGGGACTTACTATGGCTACACCTTC | CASSSSGTYYGYTF